The clone carrying this T cell receptor beta chain appeared once. This entry belongs to a study of blood T cell repertoires in COVID-19. Overall study: The study drew acute and convalescent COVID-19 samples from the United States, Italy and Spain. Sources were T cells, B-cell-depleted T cells, or PBMCs; the material itself was cDNA or gDNA.

Germline V gene lookup returns CDR1 LNHDA and CDR2 SQIVND (reference sequence). The CDR3 is 13 residues long. With 1 base clipped from V and 15 bases from J, the junction kept 4 bases outside the gene matches. Authors' processing steps: The authors estimated nucleated cell counts from reference gene primer amplification. Produced via immunoSEQ multiplex PCR; TCRdb's table is partial and in-frame only. V and J calls plus clone size are reproduced from that table; the DNA served to infer D and trimming. Counted here are roughly 30,000 clones, 68% occurring once; the ten biggest clones make up less than 20%.

This receptor was identified in a human donor in a cohort sampled during active COVID-19. Sequencing was done on a sample of peripheral blood. This chain joins TRBV19 and TRBJ2-2; 11 nucleotides agree with TRBD1. Here the CDR3 reads CASSIGTGGMMFF. CDR3 coding DNA: TGTGCCAGTAGTATAGGGACAGGGGGCATGATGTTTTTT.